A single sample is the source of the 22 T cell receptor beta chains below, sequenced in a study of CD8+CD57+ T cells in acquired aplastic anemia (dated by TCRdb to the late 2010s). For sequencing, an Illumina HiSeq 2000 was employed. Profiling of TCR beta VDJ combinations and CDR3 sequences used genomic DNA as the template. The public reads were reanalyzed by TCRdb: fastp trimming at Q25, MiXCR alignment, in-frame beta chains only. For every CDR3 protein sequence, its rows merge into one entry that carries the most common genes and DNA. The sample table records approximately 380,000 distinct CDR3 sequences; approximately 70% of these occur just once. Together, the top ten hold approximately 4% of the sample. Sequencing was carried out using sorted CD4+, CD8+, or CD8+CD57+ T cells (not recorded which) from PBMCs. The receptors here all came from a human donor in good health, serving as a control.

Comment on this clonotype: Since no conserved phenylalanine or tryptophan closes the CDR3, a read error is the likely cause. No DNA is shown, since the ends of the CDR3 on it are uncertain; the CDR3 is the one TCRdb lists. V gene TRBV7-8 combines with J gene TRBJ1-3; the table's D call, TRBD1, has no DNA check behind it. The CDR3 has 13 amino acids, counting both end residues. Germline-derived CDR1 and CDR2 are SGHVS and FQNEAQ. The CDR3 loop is CASSSGRSGGTSY.

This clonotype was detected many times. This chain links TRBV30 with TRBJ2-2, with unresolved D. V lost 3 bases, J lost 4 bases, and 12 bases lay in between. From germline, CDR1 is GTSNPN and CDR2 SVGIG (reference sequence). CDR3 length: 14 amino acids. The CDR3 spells CAWRFRAATGELFF. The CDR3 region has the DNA TGTGCCTGGAGGTTCCGGGCGGCCACCGGGGAGCTGTTTTTT.

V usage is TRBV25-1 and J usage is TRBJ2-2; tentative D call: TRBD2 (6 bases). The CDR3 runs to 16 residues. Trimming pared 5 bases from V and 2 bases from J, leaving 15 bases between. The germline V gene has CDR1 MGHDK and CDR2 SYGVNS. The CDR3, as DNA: TGTGCCAGCAGTCCCGAAATGGGGGGAAACACCGGGGAGCTGTTTTTT. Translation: CASSPEMGGNTGELFF. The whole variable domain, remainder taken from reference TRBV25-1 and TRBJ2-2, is EADIYQTPRYLVIGTGKKITLECSQTMGHDKMYWYQQDPGMELHLIHYSYGVNSTEKGDLSSESTVSRIRTEHFPLTLESARPSHTSQYLCASSPEMGGNTGELFFGEGSRLTVL.

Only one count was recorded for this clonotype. CDR3: CASSFGQGELVYYGYTF. In DNA, the CDR3 is TGTGCCAGCAGTTTCGGACAGGGGGAATTGGTTTACTATGGCTACACCTTC. The rearrangement joins TRBV12-3 or TRBV12-4 to TRBJ1-2; TRBD1 aligns across 10 bases. The junction had 10 bases not matched to a gene; V was cut back by 3 bases and J by 3 bases. This CDR3 comprises 17 residues.

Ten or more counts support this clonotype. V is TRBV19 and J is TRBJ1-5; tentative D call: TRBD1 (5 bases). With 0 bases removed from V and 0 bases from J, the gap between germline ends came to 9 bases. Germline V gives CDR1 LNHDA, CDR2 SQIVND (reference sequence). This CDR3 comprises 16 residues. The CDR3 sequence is CASSIDEGRSNQPQHF. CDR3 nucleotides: TGTGCCAGTAGTATAGACGAGGGGCGTAGCAATCAGCCCCAGCATTTT.

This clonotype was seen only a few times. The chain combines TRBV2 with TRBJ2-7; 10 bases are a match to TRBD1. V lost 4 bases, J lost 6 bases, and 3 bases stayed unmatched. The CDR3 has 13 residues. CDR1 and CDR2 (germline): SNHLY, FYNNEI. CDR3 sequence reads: CASSVGTGAEQYF. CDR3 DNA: TGTGCCAGCAGTGTGGGGACAGGGGCCGAGCAGTACTTC.

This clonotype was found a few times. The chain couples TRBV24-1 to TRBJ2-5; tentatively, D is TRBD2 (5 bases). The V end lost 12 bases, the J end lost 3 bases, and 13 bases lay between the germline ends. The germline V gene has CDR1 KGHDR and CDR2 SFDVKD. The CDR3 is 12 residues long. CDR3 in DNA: TGTGCCTCCCCCCGGGAAAAAGAGACCCAGTACTTC. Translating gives CASPREKETQYF.

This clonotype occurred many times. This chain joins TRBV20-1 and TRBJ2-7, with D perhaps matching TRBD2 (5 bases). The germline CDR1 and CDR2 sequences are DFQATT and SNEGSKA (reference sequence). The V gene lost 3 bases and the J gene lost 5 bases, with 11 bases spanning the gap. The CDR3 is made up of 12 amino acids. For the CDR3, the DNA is TGCAGTGCTAGCGGGGAGTTGGACGAGCAGTACTTC. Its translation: CSASGELDEQYF.

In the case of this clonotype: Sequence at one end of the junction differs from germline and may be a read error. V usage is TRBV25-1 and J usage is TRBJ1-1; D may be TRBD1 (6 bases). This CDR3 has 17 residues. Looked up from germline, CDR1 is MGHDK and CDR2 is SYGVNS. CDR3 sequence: CASSEWGAELGNTAAFF. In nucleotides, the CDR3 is TGTGCCAGCAGTGAATGGGGGGCGGAGCTTGGGAACACTGCAGCTTTCTTT.

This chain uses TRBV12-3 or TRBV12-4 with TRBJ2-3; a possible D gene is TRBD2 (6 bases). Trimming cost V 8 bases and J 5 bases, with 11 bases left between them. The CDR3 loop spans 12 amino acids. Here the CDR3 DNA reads TGTGCCAGCGGGGGGTTGGGAGATACGCAGTATTTT. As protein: CASGGLGDTQYF.

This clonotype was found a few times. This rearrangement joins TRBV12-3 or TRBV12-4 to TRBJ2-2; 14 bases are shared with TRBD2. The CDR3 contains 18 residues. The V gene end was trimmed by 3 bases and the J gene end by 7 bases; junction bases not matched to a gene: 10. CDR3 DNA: TGTGCCAGCAGTTTCACGGGACTAGCGGGGGTTTCGGGCGGGGAGCTGTTTTTT. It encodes CASSFTGLAGVSGGELFF.

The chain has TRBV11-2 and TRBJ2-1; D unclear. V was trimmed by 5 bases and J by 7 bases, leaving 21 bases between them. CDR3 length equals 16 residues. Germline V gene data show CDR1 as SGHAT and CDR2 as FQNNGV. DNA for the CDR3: TGTGCCAGCAGCCGCGTGAAGGGCGCGTTGGGGAATGAGCAGTTCTTC. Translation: CASSRVKGALGNEQFF.

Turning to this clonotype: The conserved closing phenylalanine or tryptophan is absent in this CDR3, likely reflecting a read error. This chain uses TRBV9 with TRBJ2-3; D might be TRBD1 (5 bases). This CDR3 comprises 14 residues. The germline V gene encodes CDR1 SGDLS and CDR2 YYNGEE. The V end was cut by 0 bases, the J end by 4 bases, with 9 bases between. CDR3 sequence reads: CASSVGGSSDTQYS. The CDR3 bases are TGTGCCAGCAGCGTAGGGGGCAGTTCAGATACGCAGTATTCT.

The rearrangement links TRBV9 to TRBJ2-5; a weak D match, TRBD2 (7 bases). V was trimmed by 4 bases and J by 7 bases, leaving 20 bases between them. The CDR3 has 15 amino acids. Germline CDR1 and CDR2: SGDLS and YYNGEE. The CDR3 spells CASSLGGGAGVTQYF. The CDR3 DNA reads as TGTGCCAGCAGCTTAGGGGGGGGGGCGGGGGTGACCCAGTACTTC.

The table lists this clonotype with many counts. CDR3 in amino acids: CASSVVGGDTGELFF. In DNA, the CDR3 is TGTGCCAGCAGCGTAGTAGGGGGTGACACCGGGGAGCTGTTTTTT. This rearrangement joins TRBV9 to TRBJ2-2; TRBD1 might be the D (6 bases). Deletions cut 0 bases from V and 3 bases from J, with 9 bases between. CDR1 is SGDLS and CDR2 is YYNGEE in the germline V gene. CDR3 size: 15 residues.

As DNA, the CDR3 is TGCAGTGCTAGAGACCAAGAGGCGTACACAGATACGCAGTATTTT. This translates into CSARDQEAYTDTQYF. This sequence joins TRBV20-1 and TRBJ2-3, with D unresolved. V shed 0 bases and J shed 2 bases, with 12 bases lying between them. The CDR3 length is 15 residues. Germline V gene lookup returns CDR1 DFQATT and CDR2 SNEGSKA (reference sequence).

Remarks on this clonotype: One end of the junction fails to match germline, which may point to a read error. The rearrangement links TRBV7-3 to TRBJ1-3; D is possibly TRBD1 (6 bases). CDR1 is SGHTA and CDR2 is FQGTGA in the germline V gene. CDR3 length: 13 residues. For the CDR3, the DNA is TGTGCCAGCAGGTACAGGGATGGAAACCGCATATTTTTT. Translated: CASRYRDGNRIFF. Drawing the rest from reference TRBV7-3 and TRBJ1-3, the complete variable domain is GAGVSQTPSNKVTEKGKYVELRCDPISGHTALYWYRQSLGQGPEFLIYFQGTGAADDSGLPNDRFFAVRPEGSVSTLKIQRTERGDSAVYLCASRYRDGNRIFFGEGSWLTVV.

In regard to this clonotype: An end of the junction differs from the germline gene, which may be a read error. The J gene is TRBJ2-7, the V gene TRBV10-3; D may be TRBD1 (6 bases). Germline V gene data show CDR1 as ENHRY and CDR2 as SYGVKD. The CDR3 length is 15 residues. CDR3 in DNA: TGTGCCAGCAGTTACGGGTCAGGGGCCCCCTACGAGCAGTACTTC. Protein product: CASSYGSGAPYEQYF.

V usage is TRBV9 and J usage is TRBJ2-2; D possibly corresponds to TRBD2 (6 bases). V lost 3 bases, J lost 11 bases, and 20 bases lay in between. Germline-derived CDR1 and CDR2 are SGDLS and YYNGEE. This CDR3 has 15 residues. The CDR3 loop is CASSGGGAPTDELFF. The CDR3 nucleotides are TGTGCCAGCAGCGGAGGAGGGGCACCCACAGACGAGCTGTTTTTT.

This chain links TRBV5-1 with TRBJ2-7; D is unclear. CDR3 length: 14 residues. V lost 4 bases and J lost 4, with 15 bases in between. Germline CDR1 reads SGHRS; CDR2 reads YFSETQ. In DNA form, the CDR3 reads TGCGCCAGCAGCATGGTGTTTGACAAGTACGAGCAGTACTTC. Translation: CASSMVFDKYEQYF.

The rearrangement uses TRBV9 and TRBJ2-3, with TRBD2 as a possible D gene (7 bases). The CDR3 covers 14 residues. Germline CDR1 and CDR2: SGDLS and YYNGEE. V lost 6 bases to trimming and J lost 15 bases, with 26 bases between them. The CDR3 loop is CASTLSAGANRRYF. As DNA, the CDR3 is TGTGCCAGCACACTATCCGCGGGGGCGAATCGTCGCTATTTT.

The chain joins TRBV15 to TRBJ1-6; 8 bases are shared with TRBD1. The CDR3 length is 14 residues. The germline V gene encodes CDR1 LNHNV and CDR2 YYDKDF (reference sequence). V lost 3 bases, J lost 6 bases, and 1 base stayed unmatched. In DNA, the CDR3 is TGTGCCACCAGCAGGGGACAGGCTAATTCACCCCTCCACTTT. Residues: CATSRGQANSPLHF.